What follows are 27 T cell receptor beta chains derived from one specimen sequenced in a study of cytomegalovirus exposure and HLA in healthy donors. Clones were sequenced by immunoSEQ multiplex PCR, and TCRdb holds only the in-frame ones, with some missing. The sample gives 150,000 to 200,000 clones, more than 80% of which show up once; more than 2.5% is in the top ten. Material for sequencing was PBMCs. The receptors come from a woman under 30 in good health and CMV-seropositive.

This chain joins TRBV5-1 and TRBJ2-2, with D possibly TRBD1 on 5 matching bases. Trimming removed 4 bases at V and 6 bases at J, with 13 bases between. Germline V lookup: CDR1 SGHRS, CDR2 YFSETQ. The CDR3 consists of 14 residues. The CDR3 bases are TGCGCCAGCAGCGGCCCCAGGGTCTCCGGGGAGCTGTTTTTT. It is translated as CASSGPRVSGELFF.

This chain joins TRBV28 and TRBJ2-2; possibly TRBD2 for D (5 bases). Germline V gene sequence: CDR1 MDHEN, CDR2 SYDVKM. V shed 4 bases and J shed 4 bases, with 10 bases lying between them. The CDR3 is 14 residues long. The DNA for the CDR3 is TGTGCCAGCAGTTGGAGCGGAGGCACCGGGGAGCTGTTTTTT. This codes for CASSWSGGTGELFF.

The CDR3 DNA reads TGTGCCAGCAGTTTGGAGCCGGGCGGGGGCTACACCTTC. Translating it yields CASSLEPGGGYTF. V and J are TRBV28 and TRBJ1-2, with D uncertain. Trimming removed 3 bases at V and 8 bases at J, with 13 bases between. Germline V gives CDR1 MDHEN, CDR2 SYDVKM. The CDR3 consists of 13 residues.

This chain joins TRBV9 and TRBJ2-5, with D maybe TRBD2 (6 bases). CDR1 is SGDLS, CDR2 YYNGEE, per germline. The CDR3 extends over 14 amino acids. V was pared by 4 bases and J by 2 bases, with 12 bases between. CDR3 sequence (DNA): TGTGCCAGCAGCTTTAGACTAGAACAAGAGACCCAGTACTTC. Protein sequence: CASSFRLEQETQYF. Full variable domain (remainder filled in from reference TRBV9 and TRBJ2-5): DSGVTQTPKHLITATGQRVTLRCSPRSGDLSVYWYQQSLDQGLQFLIQYYNGEERAKGNILERFSAQQFPDLHSELNLSSLELGDSALYFCASSFRLEQETQYFGPGTRLLVL.

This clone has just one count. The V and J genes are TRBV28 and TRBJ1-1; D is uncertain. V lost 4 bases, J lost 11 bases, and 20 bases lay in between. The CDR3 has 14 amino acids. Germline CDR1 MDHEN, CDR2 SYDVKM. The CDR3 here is CASSSPRAASGAFF. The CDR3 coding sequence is TGTGCCAGCAGTTCTCCCCGCGCGGCCTCGGGGGCTTTCTTT. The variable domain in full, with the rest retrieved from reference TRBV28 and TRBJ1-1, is DVKVTQSSRYLVKRTGEKVFLECVQDMDHENMFWYRQDPGLGLRLIYFSYDVKMKEKGDIPEGYSVSREKKERFSLILESASTNQTSMYLCASSSPRAASGAFFGQGTRLTVV.

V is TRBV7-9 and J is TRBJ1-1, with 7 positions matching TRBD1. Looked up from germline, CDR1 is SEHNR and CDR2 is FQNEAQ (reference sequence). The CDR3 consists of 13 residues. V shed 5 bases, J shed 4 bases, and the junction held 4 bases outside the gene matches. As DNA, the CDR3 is TGTGCCAGCAGCAGGGACAGAGGCACTGAAGCTTTCTTT. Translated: CASSRDRGTEAFF.

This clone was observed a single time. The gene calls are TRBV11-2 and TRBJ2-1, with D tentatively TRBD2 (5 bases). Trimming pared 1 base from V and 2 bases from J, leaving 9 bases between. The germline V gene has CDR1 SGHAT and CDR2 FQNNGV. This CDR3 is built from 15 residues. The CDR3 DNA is TGTGCCAGCAGCTTAGTTCCTAGCCCCTACAATGAGCAGTTCTTC. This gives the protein CASSLVPSPYNEQFF. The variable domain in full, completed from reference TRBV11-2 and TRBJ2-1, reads EAGVAQSPRYKIIEKRQSVAFWCNPISGHATLYWYQQILGQGPKLLIQFQNNGVVDDSQLPKDRFSAERLKGVDSTLKIQPAKLEDSAVYLCASSLVPSPYNEQFFGPGTRLTVL.

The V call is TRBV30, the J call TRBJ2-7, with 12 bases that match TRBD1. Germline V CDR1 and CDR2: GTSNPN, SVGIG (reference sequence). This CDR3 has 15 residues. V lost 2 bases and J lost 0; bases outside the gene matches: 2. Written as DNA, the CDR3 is TGTGCCTGGAGTCTGGGACAGGGGGCCTCCTACGAGCAGTACTTC. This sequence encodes CAWSLGQGASYEQYF.

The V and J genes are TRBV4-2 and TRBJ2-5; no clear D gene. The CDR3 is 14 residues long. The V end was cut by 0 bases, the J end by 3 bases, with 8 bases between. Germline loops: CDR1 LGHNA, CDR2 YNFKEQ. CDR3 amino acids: CASSQDGRKETQYF. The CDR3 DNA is TGTGCCAGCAGCCAAGATGGGCGTAAAGAGACCCAGTACTTC.

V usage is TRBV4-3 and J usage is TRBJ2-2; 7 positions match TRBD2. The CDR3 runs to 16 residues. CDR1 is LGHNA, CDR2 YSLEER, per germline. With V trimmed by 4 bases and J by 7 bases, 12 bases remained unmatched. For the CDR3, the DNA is TGCGCCAGCAGCCCTCAGCGGGATCAGCTCCTCGGGGAGCTGTTTTTT. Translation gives CASSPQRDQLLGELFF.

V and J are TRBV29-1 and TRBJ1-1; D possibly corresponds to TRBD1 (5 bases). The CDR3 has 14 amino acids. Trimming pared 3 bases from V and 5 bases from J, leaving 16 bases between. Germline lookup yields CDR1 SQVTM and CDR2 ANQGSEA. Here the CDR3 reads CSVEGWGGRTEAFF. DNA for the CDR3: TGCAGCGTTGAGGGATGGGGGGGGAGGACTGAAGCTTTCTTT.

The CDR3 DNA reads as TGTGCCAGCAGCGTAGAGAGCTCTGGGGCCAACGTCCTGACTTTC. This gives the protein CASSVESSGANVLTF. This chain joins TRBV9 and TRBJ2-6; D gene ambiguous. The CDR3 is made up of 15 amino acids. Trimming removed 0 bases from V and 0 bases from J, with 4 bases in between. Germline V gene lookup returns CDR1 SGDLS and CDR2 YYNGEE.

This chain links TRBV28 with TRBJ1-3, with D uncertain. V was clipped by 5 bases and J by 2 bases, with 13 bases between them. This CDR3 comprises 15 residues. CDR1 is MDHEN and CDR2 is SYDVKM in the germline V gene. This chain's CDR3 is CASSPLGRAGNTIYF. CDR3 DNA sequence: TGTGCCAGCAGTCCCCTCGGCCGGGCTGGAAACACCATATATTTT. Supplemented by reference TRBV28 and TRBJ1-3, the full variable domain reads DVKVTQSSRYLVKRTGEKVFLECVQDMDHENMFWYRQDPGLGLRLIYFSYDVKMKEKGDIPEGYSVSREKKERFSLILESASTNQTSMYLCASSPLGRAGNTIYFGEGSWLTVV.

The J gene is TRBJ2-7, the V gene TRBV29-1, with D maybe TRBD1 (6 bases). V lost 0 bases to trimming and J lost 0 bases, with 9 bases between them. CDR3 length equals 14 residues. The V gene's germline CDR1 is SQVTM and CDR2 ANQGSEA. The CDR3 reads CSVEDPGHSYEQYF. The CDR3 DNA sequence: TGCAGCGTTGAAGATCCGGGACACTCCTACGAGCAGTACTTC.

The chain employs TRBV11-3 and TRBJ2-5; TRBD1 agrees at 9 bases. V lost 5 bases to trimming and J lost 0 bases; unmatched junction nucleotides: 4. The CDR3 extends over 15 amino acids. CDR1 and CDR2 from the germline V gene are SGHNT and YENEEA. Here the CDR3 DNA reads TGTGCCAGCAGCCAGGGACAGGGATACCAAGAGACCCAGTACTTC. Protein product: CASSQGQGYQETQYF. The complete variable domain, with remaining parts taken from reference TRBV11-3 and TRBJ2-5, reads EAGVVQSPRYKIIEKKQPVAFWCNPISGHNTLYWYLQNLGQGPELLIRYENEEAVDDSQLPKDRFSAERLKGVDSTLKIQPAELGDSAVYLCASSQGQGYQETQYFGPGTRLLVL.

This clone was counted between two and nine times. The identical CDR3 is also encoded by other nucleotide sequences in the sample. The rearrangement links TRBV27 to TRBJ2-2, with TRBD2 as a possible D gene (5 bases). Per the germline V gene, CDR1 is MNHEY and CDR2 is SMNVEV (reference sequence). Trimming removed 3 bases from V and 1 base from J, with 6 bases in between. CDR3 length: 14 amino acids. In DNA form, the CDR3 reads TGTGCCAGCAGTTTTGGAGGGAACACCGGGGAGCTGTTTTTT. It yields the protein CASSFGGNTGELFF.

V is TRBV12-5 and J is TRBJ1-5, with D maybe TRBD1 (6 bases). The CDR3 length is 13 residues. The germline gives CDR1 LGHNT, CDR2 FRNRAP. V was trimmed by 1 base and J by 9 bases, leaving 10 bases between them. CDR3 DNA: TGTGCTAGTGGTTTGGGGACAGATGCGCCCCAGCATTTT. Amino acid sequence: CASGLGTDAPQHF.

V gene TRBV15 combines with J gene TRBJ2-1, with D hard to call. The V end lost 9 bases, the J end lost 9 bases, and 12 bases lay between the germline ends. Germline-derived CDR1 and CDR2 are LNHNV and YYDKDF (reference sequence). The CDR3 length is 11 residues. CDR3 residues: CATSASGEQFF. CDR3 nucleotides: TGTGCCACTTCAGCGTCGGGTGAGCAGTTCTTC. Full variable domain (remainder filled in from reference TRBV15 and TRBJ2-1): DAMVIQNPRYQVTQFGKPVTLSCSQTLNHNVMYWYQQKSSQAPKLLFHYYDKDFNNEADTPDNFQSRRPNTSFCFLDIRSPGLGDTAMYLCATSASGEQFFGPGTRLTVL.

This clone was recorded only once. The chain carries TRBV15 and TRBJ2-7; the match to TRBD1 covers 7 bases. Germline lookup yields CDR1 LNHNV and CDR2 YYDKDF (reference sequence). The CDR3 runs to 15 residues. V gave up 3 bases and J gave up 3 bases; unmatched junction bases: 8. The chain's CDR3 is CATSRDPGQIYEQYF. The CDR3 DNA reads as TGTGCCACCAGCAGGGACCCGGGACAGATCTACGAGCAGTACTTC. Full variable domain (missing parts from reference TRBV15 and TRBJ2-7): DAMVIQNPRYQVTQFGKPVTLSCSQTLNHNVMYWYQQKSSQAPKLLFHYYDKDFNNEADTPDNFQSRRPNTSFCFLDIRSPGLGDTAMYLCATSRDPGQIYEQYFGPGTRLTVT.

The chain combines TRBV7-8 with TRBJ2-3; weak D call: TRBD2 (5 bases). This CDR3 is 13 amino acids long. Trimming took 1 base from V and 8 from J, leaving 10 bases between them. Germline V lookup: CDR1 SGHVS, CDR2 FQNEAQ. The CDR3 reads CASSLDPGGTQYF. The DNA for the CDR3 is TGTGCCAGCAGCTTAGACCCAGGAGGTACGCAGTATTTT.

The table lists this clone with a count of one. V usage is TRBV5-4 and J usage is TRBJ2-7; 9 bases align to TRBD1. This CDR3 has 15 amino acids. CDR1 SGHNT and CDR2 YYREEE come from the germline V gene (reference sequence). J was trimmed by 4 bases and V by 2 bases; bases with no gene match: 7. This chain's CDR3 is CASSLPGQGRYEQYF. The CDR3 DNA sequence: TGTGCCAGCAGCTTACCGGGACAGGGAAGGTACGAGCAGTACTTC.

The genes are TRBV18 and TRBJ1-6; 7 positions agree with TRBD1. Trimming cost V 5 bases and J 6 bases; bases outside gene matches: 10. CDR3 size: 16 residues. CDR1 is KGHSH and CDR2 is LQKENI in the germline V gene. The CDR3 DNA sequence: TGTGCCAGCTCAAAGTATCCCGGGGACAGTAATTCACCCCTCCACTTT. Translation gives CASSKYPGDSNSPLHF.

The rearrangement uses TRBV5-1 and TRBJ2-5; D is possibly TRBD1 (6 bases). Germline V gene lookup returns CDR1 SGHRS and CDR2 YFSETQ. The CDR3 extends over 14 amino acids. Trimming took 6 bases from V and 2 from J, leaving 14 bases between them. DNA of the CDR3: TGCGCCAGCAAGAGGGGACACCTTCAAGAGACCCAGTACTTC. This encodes CASKRGHLQETQYF.

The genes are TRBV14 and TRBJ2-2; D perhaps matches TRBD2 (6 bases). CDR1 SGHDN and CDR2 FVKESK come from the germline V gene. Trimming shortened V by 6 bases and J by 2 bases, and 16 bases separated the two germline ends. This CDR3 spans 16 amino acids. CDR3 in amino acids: CASRGGAPLNTGELFF. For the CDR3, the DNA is TGTGCCAGCAGGGGAGGAGCACCGTTAAACACCGGGGAGCTGTTTTTT. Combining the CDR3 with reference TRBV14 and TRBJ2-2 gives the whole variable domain EAGVTQFPSHSVIEKGQTVTLRCDPISGHDNLYWYRRVMGKEIKFLLHFVKESKQDESGMPNNRFLAERTGGTYSTLKVQPAELEDSGVYFCASRGGAPLNTGELFFGEGSRLTVL.

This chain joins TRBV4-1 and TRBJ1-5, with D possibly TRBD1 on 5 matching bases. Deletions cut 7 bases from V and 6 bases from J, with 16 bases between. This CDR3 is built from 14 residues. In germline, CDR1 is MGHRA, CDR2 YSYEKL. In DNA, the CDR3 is TGCGCCAGCAAGGACATTGGAGCAAGTCAGCCCCAGCATTTT. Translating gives CASKDIGASQPQHF.

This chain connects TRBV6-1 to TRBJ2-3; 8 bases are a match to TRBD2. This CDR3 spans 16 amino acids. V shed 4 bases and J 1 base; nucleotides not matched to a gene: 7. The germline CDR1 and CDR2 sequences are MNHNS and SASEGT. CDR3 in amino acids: CASSAIGGAGTDTQYF. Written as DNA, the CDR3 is TGTGCCAGCAGTGCAATCGGGGGGGCCGGCACAGATACGCAGTATTTT.

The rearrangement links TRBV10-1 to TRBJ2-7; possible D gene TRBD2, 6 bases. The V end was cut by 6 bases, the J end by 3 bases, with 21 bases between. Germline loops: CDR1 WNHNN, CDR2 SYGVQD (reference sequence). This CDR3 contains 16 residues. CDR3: CASSGRPRGGVYEQYF. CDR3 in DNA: TGCGCCAGCAGCGGGAGACCTAGAGGCGGAGTCTACGAGCAGTACTTC.